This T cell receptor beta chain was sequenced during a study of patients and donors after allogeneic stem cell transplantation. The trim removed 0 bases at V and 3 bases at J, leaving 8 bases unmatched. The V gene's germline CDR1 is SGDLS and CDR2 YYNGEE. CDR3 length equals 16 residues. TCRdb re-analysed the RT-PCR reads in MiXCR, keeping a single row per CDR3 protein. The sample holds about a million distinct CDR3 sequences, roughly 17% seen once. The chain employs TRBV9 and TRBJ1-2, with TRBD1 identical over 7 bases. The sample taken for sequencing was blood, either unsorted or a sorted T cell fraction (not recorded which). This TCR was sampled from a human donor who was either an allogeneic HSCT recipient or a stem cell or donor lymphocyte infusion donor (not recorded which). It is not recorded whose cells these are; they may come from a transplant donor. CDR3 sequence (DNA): TGTGCCAGCAGCGTAGATATACAGGGGAGGGACTATGGCTACACCTTC. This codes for CASSVDIQGRDYGYTF.